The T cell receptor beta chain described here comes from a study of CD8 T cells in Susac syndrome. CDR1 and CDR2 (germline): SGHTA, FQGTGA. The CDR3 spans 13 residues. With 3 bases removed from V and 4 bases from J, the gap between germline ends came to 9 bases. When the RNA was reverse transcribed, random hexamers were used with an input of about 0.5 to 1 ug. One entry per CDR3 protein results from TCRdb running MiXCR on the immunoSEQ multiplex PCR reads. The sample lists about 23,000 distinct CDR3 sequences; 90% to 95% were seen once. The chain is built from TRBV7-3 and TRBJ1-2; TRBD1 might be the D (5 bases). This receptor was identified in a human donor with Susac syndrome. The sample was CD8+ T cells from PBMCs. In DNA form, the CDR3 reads TGTGCCAGCAGCTTCCCCCAGGGCTATGGCTACACCTTC. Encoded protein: CASSFPQGYGYTF. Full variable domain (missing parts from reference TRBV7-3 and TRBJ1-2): GAGVSQTPSNKVTEKGKYVELRCDPISGHTALYWYRQSLGQGPEFLIYFQGTGAADDSGLPNDRFFAVRPEGSVSTLKIQRTERGDSAVYLCASSFPQGYGYTFGSGTRLTVV.